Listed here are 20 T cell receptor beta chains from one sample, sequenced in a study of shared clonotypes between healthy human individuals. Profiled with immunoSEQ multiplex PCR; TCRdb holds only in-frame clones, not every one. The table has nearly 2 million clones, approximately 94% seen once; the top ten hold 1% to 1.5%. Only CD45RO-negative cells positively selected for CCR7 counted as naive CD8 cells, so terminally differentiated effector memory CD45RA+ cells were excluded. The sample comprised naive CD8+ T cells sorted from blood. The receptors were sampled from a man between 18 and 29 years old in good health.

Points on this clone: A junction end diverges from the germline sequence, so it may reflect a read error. The CDR3 is CASSLRGQGAVWENIQYF. Here the CDR3 DNA reads TGTGCTAGCAGCTTAAGAGGACAGGGGGCCGTCTGGGAAAACATTCAGTACTTC. This rearrangement joins TRBV7-7 to TRBJ2-4, with TRBD1 matching 11 bases. Germline-derived CDR1 and CDR2 are SSHAT and FNYEAQ (reference sequence). This CDR3 contains 18 residues.

The CDR3 loop reads CASSPRNRANEKLFF. In DNA form, the CDR3 reads TGTGCCAGTAGTCCCCGGAATAGGGCTAATGAAAAACTGTTTTTT. The chain has TRBV19 and TRBJ1-4; D unclear. V shed 5 bases and J shed 3 bases, with 13 bases lying between them. The CDR3 has 15 amino acids. CDR1 is LNHDA, CDR2 SQIVND, per germline (reference sequence).

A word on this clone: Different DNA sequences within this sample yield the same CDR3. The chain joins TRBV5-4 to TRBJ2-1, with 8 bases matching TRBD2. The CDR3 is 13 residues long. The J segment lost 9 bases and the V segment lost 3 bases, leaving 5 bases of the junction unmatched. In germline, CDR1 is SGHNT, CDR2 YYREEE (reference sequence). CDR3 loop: CASSSTSGGEQFF. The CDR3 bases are TGTGCCAGCAGCTCAACTAGCGGCGGTGAGCAGTTCTTC.

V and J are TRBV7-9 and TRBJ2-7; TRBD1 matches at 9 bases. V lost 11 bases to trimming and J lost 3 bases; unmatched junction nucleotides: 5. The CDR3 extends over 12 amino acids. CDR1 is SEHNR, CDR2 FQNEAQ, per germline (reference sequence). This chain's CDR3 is CAVPGQGYEQYF. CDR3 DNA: TGTGCCGTACCGGGACAGGGCTACGAGCAGTACTTC.

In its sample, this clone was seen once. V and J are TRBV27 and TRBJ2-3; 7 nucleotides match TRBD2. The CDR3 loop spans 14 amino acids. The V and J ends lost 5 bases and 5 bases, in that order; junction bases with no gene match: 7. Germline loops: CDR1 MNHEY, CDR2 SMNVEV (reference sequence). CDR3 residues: CASSEGGPGDTQYF. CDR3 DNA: TGTGCCAGCAGTGAGGGAGGGCCGGGAGATACGCAGTATTTT.

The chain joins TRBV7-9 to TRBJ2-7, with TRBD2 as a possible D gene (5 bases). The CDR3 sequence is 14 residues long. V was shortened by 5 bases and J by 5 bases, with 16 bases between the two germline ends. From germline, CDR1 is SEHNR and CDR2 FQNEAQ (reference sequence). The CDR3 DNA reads TGTGCCAGCAGCCCCTCTCCGAGGGCTGACGAGCAGTACTTC. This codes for CASSPSPRADEQYF.

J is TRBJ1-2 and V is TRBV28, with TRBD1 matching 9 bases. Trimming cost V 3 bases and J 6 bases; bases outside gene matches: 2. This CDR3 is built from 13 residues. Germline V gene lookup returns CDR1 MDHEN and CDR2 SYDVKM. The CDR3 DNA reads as TGTGCCAGCAGTTTCCGACAGGGGGATGGCTACACCTTC. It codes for CASSFRQGDGYTF.

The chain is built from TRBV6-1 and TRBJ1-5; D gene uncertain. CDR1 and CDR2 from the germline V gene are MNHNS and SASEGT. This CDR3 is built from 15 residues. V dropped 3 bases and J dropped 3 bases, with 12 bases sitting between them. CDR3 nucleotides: TGTGCCAGCAGTGAGGTGAGAGGCCCCAATCAGCCCCAGCATTTT. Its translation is CASSEVRGPNQPQHF.

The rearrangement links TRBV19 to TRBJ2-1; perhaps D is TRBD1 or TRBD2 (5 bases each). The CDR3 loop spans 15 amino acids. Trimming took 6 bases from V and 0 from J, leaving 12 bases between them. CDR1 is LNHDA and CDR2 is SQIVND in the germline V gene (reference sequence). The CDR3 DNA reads TGTGCCAGTAGCCGGGACGGAAGCTCCTACAATGAGCAGTTCTTC. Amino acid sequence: CASSRDGSSYNEQFF.

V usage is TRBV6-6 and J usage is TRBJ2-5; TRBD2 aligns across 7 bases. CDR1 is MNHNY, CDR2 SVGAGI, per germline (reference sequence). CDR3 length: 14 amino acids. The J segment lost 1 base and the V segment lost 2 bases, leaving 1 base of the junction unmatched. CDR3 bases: TGTGCCAGCAGTTACGCGGGAGTCCAAGAGACCCAGTACTTC. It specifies CASSYAGVQETQYF.

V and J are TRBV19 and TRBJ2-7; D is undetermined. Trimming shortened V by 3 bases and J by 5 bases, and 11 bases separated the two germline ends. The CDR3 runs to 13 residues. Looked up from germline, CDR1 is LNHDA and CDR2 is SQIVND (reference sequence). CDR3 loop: CASSIFWGNEQYF. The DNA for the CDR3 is TGTGCCAGTAGTATTTTTTGGGGAAACGAGCAGTACTTC.

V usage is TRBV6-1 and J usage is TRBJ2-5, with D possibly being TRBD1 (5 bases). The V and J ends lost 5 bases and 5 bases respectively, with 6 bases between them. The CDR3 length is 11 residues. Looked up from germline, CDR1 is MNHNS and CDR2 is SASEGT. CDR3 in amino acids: CASSWGETQYF. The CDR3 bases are TGTGCCAGCAGTTGGGGCGAGACCCAGTACTTC.

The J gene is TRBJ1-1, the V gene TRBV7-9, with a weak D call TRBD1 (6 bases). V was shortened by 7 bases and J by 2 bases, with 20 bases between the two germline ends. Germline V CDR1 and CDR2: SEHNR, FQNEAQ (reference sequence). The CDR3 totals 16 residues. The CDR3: CASTYYDGDTNTEAFF. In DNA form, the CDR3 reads TGTGCCAGCACCTATTATGATGGGGACACCAACACTGAAGCTTTCTTT.

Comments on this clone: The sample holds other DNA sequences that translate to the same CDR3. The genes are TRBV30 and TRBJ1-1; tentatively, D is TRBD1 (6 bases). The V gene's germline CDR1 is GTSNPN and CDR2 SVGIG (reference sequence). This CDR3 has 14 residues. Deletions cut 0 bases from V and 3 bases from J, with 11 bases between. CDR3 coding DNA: TGTGCCTGGAGTGTACCGGGGGGCTACACTGAAGCTTTCTTT. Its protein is CAWSVPGGYTEAFF.

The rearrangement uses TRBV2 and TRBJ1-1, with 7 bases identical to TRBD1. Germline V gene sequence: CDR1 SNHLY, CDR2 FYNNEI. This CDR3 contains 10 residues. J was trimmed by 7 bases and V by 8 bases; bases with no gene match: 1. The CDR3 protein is CASRDSEAFF. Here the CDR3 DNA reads TGTGCCAGCCGGGACAGTGAAGCTTTCTTT.

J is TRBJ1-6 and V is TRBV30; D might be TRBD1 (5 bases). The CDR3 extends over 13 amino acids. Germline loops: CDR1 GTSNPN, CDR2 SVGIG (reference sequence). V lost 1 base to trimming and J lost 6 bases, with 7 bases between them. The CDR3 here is CAWSGDGNSPLHF. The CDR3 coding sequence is TGTGCCTGGAGTGGGGACGGTAATTCACCCCTCCACTTT.

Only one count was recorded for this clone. In DNA, the CDR3 is TGTGCCAGCAGCTTAGTGGCAGAGGGTGAAAAACTGTTTTTT. The encoded protein is CASSLVAEGEKLFF. The rearrangement uses TRBV5-6 and TRBJ1-4; unclear D gene. The CDR3 loop spans 14 amino acids. The germline V and J ends were trimmed by 2 bases and 7 bases, with 12 bases remaining between them. The germline gives CDR1 SGHDT, CDR2 YYEEEE.

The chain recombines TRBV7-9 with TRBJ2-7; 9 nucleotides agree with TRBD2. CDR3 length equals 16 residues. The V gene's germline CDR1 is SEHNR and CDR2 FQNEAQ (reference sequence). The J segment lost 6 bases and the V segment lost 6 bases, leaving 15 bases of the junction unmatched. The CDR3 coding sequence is TGTGCCAGCAGTTCCCGGCGGGAGGGGCCTTCTAGCGAGCAGTACTTC. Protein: CASSSRREGPSSEQYF.

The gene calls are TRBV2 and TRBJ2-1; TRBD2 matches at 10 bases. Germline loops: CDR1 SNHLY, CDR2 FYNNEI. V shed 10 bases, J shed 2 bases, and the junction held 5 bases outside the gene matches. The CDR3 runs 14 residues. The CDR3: CATHSGGPYNEQFF. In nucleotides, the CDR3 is TGTGCCACCCATAGCGGGGGGCCCTACAATGAGCAGTTCTTC.

The CDR3 reads CASSLSRGYSYEQYF. The CDR3 bases are TGTGCCAGCAGCTTAAGCCGGGGCTACTCCTACGAGCAGTACTTC. The chain employs TRBV13 and TRBJ2-7, with D perhaps given as TRBD1 or TRBD2 (5 bases each). Deletions cut 2 bases from V and 0 bases from J, with 11 bases between. From germline, CDR1 is PRHDT and CDR2 FYEKMQ (reference sequence). The CDR3 contains 15 residues. The whole variable domain, remainder taken from reference TRBV13 and TRBJ2-7, is AAGVIQSPRHLIKEKRETATLKCYPIPRHDTVYWYQQGPGQDPQFLISFYEKMQSDKGSIPDRFSAQQFSDYHSELNMSSLELGDSALYFCASSLSRGYSYEQYFGPGTRLTVT.